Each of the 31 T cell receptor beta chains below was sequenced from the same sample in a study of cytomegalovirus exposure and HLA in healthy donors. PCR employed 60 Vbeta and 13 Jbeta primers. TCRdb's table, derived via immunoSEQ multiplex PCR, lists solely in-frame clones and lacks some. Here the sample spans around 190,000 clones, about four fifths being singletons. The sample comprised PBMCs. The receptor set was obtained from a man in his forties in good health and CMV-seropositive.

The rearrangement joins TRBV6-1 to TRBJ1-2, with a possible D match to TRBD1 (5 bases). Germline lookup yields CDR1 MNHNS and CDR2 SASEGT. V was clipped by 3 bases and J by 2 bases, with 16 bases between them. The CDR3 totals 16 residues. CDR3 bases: TGTGCCAGCAGTGATAGTTTTCCGGACACCAACTATGGCTACACCTTC. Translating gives CASSDSFPDTNYGYTF.

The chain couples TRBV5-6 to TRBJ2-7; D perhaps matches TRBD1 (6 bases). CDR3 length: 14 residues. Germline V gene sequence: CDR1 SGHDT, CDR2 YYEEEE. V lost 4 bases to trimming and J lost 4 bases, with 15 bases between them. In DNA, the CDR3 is TGTGCCAGCAGCGGATACAGGGTTTCTTACGAGCAGTACTTC. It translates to CASSGYRVSYEQYF.

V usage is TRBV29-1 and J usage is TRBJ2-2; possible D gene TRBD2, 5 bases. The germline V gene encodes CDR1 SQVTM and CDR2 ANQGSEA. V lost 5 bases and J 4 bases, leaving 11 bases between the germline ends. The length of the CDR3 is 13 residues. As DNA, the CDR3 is TGCAGCGTTAAGATAGCGCGCACCGGGGAGCTGTTTTTT. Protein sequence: CSVKIARTGELFF.

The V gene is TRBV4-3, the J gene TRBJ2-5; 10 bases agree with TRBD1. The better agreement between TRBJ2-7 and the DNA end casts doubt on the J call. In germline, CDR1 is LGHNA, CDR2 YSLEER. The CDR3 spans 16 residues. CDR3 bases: TGCGCCAGCAGCCAAGGTTCGGGACAGGGGAGGGTCGAGCAGTACTTC. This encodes CASSQGSGQGRVEQYF.

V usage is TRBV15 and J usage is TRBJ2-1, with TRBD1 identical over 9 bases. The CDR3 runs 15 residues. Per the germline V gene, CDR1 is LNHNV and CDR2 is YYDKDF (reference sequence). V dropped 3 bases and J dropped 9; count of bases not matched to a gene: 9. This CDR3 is CATSSGTGRSGEQFF. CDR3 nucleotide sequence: TGTGCCACCAGCAGCGGGACAGGGAGGAGTGGTGAGCAGTTCTTC.

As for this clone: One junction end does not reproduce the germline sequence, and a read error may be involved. The CDR3 is CSVDTYSDNEQFF. In nucleotides, the CDR3 is TGCAGCGTGGACACCTACTCCGACAATGAGCAGTTCTTC. The chain recombines TRBV29-1 with TRBJ2-1; D might be TRBD1 (5 bases). The length of the CDR3 is 13 residues. Looked up from germline, CDR1 is SQVTM and CDR2 is ANQGSEA.

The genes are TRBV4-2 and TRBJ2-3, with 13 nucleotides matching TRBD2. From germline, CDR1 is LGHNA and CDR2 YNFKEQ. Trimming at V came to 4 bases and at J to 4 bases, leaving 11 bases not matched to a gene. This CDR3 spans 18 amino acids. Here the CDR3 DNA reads TGTGCCAGCAGCCCACGGACTAGCGGGAGTCGTCTCCCAGATACGCAGTATTTT. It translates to CASSPRTSGSRLPDTQYF.

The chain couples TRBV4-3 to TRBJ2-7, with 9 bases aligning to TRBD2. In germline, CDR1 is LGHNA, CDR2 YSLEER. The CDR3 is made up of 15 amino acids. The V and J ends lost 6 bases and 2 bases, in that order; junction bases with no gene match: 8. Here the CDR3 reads CASRLRLAETYEQYF. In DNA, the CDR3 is TGCGCCAGCAGACTCCGACTAGCGGAAACCTACGAGCAGTACTTC.

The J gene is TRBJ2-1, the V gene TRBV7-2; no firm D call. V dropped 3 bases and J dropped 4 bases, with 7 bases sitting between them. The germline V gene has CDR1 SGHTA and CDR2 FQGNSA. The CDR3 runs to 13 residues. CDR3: CASSLRGYNEQFF. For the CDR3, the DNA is TGTGCCAGCAGCTTGCGCGGTTACAATGAGCAGTTCTTC.

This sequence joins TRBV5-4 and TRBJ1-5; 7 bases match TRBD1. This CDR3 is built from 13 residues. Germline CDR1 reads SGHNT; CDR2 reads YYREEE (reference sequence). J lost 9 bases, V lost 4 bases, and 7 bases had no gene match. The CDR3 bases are TGTGCCAGCAGCCCGGGGACAGCCGCGCCCCAGCATTTT. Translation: CASSPGTAAPQHF.

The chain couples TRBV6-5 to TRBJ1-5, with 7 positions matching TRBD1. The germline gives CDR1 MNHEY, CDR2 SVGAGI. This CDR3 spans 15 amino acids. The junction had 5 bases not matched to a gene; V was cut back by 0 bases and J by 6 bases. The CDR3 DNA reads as TGTGCCAGCAGTTACTCATCGGCAGGGGGTCAGCCCCAGCATTTT. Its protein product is CASSYSSAGGQPQHF.

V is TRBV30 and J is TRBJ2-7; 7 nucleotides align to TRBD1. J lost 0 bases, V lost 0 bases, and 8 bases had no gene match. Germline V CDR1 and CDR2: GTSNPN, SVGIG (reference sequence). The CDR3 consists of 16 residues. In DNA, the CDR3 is TGTGCCTGGAGTGTACTTGAGGGGGCAAGCTCCTACGAGCAGTACTTC. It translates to CAWSVLEGASSYEQYF.

DNA for the CDR3: TGTGCCAGCAGCGCCCAAGCGGGAGGCCTACACAATGAGCAGTTCTTC. Amino acids: CASSAQAGGLHNEQFF. The chain couples TRBV9 to TRBJ2-1; 9 bases are shared with TRBD2. The ends lost 3 bases at V and 5 bases at J; junction bases unmatched: 9. The germline V gene has CDR1 SGDLS and CDR2 YYNGEE. The CDR3 sequence is 16 residues long. The variable domain in full, with the rest retrieved from reference TRBV9 and TRBJ2-1, is DSGVTQTPKHLITATGQRVTLRCSPRSGDLSVYWYQQSLDQGLQFLIQYYNGEERAKGNILERFSAQQFPDLHSELNLSSLELGDSALYFCASSAQAGGLHNEQFFGPGTRLTVL.

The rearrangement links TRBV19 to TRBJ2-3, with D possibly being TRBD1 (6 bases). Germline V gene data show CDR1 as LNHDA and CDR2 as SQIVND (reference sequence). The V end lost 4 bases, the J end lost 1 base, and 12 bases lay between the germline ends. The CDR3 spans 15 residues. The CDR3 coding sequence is TGTGCCAGTAGTAAGTCTTCAGGGGGCACAGATACGCAGTATTTT. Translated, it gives CASSKSSGGTDTQYF. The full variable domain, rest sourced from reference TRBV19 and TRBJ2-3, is DGGITQSPKYLFRKEGQNVTLSCEQNLNHDAMYWYRQDPGQGLRLIYYSQIVNDFQKGDIAEGYSVSREKKESFPLTVTSAQKNPTAFYLCASSKSSGGTDTQYFGPGTRLTVL.

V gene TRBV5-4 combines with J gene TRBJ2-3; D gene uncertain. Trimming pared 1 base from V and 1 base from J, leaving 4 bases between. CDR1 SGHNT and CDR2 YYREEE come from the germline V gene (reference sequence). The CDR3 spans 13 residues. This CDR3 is CASSLPGTDTQYF. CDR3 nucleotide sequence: TGTGCCAGCAGCTTGCCCGGCACAGATACGCAGTATTTT.

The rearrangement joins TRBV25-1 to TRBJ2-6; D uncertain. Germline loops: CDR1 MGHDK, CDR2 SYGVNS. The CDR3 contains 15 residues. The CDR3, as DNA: TGTCCAACCGACACCGGATCCTCTGGGGCCAACGTCCTGACTTTC. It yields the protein CPTDTGSSGANVLTF.

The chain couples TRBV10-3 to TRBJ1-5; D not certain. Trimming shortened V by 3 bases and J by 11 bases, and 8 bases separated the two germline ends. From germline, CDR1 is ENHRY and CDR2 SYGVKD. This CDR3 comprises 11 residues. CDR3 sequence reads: CAISDGESQHF. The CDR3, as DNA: TGTGCCATCAGTGATGGTGAGTCCCAGCATTTT.

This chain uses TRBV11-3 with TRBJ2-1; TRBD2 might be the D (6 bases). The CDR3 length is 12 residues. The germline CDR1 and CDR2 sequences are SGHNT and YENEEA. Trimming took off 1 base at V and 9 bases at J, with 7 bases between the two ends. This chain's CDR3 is CASSLAAGEQFF. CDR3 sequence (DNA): TGTGCCAGCAGCTTAGCAGCGGGTGAGCAGTTCTTC. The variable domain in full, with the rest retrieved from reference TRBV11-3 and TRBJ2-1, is EAGVVQSPRYKIIEKKQPVAFWCNPISGHNTLYWYLQNLGQGPELLIRYENEEAVDDSQLPKDRFSAERLKGVDSTLKIQPAELGDSAVYLCASSLAAGEQFFGPGTRLTVL.

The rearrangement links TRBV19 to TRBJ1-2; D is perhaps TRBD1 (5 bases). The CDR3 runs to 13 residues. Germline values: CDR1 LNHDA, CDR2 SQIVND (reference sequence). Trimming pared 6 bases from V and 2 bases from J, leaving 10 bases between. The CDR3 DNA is TGTGCCAGTAGGTGGGGGGTGAACTATGGCTACACCTTC. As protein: CASRWGVNYGYTF.

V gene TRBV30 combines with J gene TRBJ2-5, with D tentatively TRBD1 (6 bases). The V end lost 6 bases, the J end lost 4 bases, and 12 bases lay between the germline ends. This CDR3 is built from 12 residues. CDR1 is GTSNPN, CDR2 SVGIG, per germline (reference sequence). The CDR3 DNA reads TGTGCCTGCCAAGAAGGGGGAGAGACCCAGTACTTC. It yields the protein CACQEGGETQYF.

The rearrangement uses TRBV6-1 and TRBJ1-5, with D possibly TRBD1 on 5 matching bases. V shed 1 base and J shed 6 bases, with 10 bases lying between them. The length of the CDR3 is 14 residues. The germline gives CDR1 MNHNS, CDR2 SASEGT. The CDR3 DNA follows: TGTGCCAGCAGTGAAGGTCAGGGAGGTCAGCCCCAGCATTTT. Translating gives CASSEGQGGQPQHF.

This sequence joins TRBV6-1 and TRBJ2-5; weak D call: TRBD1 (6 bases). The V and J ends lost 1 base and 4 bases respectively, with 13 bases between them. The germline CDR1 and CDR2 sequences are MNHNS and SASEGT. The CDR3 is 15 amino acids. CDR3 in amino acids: CASSEGWGRGETQYF. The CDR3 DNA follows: TGTGCCAGCAGTGAAGGGTGGGGCAGGGGAGAGACCCAGTACTTC.

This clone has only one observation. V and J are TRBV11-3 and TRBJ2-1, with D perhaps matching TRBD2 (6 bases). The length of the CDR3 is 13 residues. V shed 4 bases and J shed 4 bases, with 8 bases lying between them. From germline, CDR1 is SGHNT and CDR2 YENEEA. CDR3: CASSSGTYNEQFF. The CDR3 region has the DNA TGTGCCAGCAGCTCCGGGACTTACAATGAGCAGTTCTTC.

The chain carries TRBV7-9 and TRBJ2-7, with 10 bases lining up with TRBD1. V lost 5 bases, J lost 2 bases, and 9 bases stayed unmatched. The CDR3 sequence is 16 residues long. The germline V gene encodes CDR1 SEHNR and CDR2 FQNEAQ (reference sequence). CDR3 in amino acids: CASSPMPGQGTYEQYF. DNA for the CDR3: TGTGCCAGCAGCCCCATGCCGGGACAGGGGACCTACGAGCAGTACTTC.

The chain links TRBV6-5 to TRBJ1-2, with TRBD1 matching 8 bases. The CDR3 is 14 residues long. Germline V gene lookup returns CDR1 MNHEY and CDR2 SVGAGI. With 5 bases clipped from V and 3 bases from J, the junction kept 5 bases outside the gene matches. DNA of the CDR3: TGTGCCAGCAGTACCCTGACAGGGGACTATGGCTACACCTTC. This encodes CASSTLTGDYGYTF.

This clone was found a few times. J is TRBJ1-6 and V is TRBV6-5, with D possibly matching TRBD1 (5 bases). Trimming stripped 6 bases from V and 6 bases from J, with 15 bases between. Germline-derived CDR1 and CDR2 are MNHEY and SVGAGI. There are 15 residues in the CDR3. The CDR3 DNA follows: TGTGCCAGCAGCTTCACAGGCGTTCTTAATTCACCCCTCCACTTT. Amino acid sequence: CASSFTGVLNSPLHF.

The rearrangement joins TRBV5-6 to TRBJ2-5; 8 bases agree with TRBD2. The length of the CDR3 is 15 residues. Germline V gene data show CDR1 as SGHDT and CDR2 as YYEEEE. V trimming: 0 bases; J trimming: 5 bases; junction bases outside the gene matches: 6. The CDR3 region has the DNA TGTGCCAGCAGCTTGGTTGCTAGCGGGCGGGAGACCCAGTACTTC. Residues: CASSLVASGRETQYF.

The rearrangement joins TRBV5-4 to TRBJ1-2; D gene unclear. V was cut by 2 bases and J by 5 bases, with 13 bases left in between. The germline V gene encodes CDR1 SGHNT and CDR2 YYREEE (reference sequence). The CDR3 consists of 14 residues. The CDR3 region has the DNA TGTGCCAGCAGCTTTCCGGGCGGGAATTATGGCTACACCTTC. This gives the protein CASSFPGGNYGYTF. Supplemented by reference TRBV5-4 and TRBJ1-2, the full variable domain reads ETGVTQSPTHLIKTRGQQVTLRCSSQSGHNTVSWYQQALGQGPQFIFQYYREEENGRGNFPPRFSGLQFPNYSSELNVNALELDDSALYLCASSFPGGNYGYTFGSGTRLTVV.

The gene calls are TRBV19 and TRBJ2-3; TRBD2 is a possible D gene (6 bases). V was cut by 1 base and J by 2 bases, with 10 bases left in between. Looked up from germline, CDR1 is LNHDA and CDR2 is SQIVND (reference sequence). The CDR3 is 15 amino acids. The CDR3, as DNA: TGTGCCAGTAGTATAGGGAGGGGTTACACAGATACGCAGTATTTT. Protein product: CASSIGRGYTDTQYF. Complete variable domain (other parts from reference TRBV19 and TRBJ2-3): DGGITQSPKYLFRKEGQNVTLSCEQNLNHDAMYWYRQDPGQGLRLIYYSQIVNDFQKGDIAEGYSVSREKKESFPLTVTSAQKNPTAFYLCASSIGRGYTDTQYFGPGTRLTVL.

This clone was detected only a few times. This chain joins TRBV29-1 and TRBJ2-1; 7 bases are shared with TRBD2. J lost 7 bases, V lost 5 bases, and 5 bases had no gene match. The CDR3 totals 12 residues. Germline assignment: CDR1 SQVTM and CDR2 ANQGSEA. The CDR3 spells CSVSTGGNEQFF. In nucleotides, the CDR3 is TGCAGCGTTTCTACGGGGGGTAATGAGCAGTTCTTC.

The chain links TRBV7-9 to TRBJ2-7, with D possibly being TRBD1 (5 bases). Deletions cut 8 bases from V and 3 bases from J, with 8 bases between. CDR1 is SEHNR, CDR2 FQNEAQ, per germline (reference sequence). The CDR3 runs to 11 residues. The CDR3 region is CASSGYYEQYF. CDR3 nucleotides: TGTGCCAGCTCAGGGTACTACGAGCAGTACTTC.